This TCR beta chain was retrieved from a study of regulatory dendritic cells for organ transplantation. About the study: Regulatory dendritic cells were monocyte-derived, receiving vitamin D3 on days 0 and 4 and IL-10 on day 4. Dendritic cell cultures received LPS on day 6. Study-wide results and caveats: Regulatory dendritic cells appeared to expand memory CD8+ clones less than mature ones.

Assay: immunoSEQ multiplex PCR; the TCRdb copy retains only in-frame clones and omits some. Altogether about 12,000 clones are present, approximately 89% being singletons, with the ten largest covering nearly 0.45%. Allogeneic regulatory or mature dendritic cells were co-cultured for less than six days with CFSE-labeled sorted T cells at 1:10. Naive CD45RA+ and memory CD45RO+ CD4+ or CD8+ T cells were FACS-sorted. Details on this clone: Its antigen is unknown.

V lost 3 bases and J 3 bases, leaving 7 bases between the germline ends. The CDR3 contains 13 residues. Germline V gene data show CDR1 as MDHEN and CDR2 as SYDVKM. Material for sequencing was naive CD8+ T cells from blood cultured with dendritic cells. Subset noted: CD45RA+ naive T cells. This TCR came from a human donor in good health. The chain links TRBV28 to TRBJ2-3; no reliable D call. The CDR3 spells CASSFRITDTQYF. In DNA form, the CDR3 reads TGTGCCAGCAGTTTTCGGATTACAGATACGCAGTATTTT. Filled out from reference TRBV28 and TRBJ2-3, the complete variable domain reads DVKVTQSSRYLVKRTGEKVFLECVQDMDHENMFWYRQDPGLGLRLIYFSYDVKMKEKGDIPEGYSVSREKKERFSLILESASTNQTSMYLCASSFRITDTQYFGPGTRLTVL.